This TCR beta chain was observed in a study of blood T cell repertoires in COVID-19. As for the study in general: Donors in the United States, Italy and Spain gave samples during acute or convalescent COVID-19. PBMCs, B-cell-depleted T cells, or T cells provided the cDNA or gDNA that made up the material.

In the original analysis: Amplification from reference gene primers served as the basis for estimated nucleated cell counts. Profiled with immunoSEQ multiplex PCR; TCRdb holds only in-frame clones, not every one. V, J and clone size were drawn from that table, and D and trimming were deduced from the DNA. The repertoire holds 250,000 to 350,000 clones, with about 85% as singletons. The germline V and J ends were trimmed by 5 bases and 3 bases, with 17 bases remaining between them. Germline V gives CDR1 LNHDA, CDR2 SQIVND (reference sequence). CDR3 length equals 16 residues. The sequence derives from a woman in her 50s who had recovered from COVID-19. The chain couples TRBV19 to TRBJ2-1; tentative D call: TRBD1 (5 bases). The source material was peripheral blood. The CDR3 region has the DNA TGTGCCAGTAGTGAAGGCAGGGTATGGATCTACAATGAGCAGTTCTTC. Its protein product is CASSEGRVWIYNEQFF. Filled out from reference TRBV19 and TRBJ2-1, the complete variable domain reads DGGITQSPKYLFRKEGQNVTLSCEQNLNHDAMYWYRQDPGQGLRLIYYSQIVNDFQKGDIAEGYSVSREKKESFPLTVTSAQKNPTAFYLCASSEGRVWIYNEQFFGPGTRLTVL.